The clone carrying this T cell receptor (beta chain) was recorded many times. The data belong to a study of T cells in Graves' hyperthyroidism and ophthalmopathy. RNA transcripts gave rise to amplified TCR beta CDR3 regions. The HTBI set primed first-round TCR CDR3 RT-PCR. TCRdb used MiXCR to reprocess the multiplex PCR reads, holding one entry per CDR3 protein. Counted here are around 690,000 distinct CDR3 sequences, roughly a sixth occurring once; the ten biggest clones make up 15% to 17%. Uncontrolled infection, other autoimmune disease, pregnancy or lactation disqualified patients from enrolment. Thyroid ultrasound, orbital computed tomography, clinical symptoms, and serum thyroxine and TRAb underpinned diagnoses. Sequencing was carried out using blood. The receptor was isolated from a man aged 50 or older with Graves' hyperthyroidism.

The CDR3 sequence: CASSLSRLPNYGYTF. CDR3 sequence (DNA): TGTGCCAGCAGTTTAAGTCGGCTGCCTAACTATGGCTACACCTTC. This rearrangement joins TRBV28 to TRBJ1-2; D is unresolved. V shed 2 bases and J shed 0 bases, with 10 bases lying between them. The CDR3 contains 15 residues. Germline V lookup: CDR1 MDHEN, CDR2 SYDVKM.